This T cell receptor (beta chain) was identified during a study of T-cell memory formation after mild COVID-19. CDR1 is SQVTM and CDR2 is ANQGSEA in the germline V gene. The CDR3 is 14 residues long. Trimming left V 4 bases short and J 0 bases short, with 10 bases between. TCR alpha and TCR beta cDNA libraries carrying sample barcodes and UMIs came from 5'RACE with constant-segment primers. TCRdb recomputed calls from the 5' RACE reads with MiXCR, one row per CDR3 protein. Among approximately 400,000 distinct CDR3 sequences listed, around 17% were seen once. Findings of the study overall: Pre-infection memory contained some responding clones, which suggested that cross-reactive memory had joined. Among CD4+ contracting clones, most were CM and EM, and CD8+ ones EMRA.

Worth noting for this clonotype: The antigen is not known.

This TCR derives from a man aged 18 to 29 who had mild COVID-19 (a few samples of this study predate the infection). Cell type and time point are not known. Sequencing was done on a sample of PBMCs or a T cell subset sorted from them (not recorded which). The rearrangement links TRBV29-1 to TRBJ1-3, with a possible D match to TRBD1 (5 bases). In DNA form, the CDR3 reads TGCAGCGTTGTTTGGGGGAACTCTGGAAACACCATATATTTT. Translated: CSVVWGNSGNTIYF. Full variable domain (rest looked up from reference TRBV29-1 and TRBJ1-3): SAVISQKPSRDICQRGTSLTIQCQVDSQVTMMFWYRQQPGQSLTLIATANQGSEATYESGFVIDKFPISRPNLTFSTLTVSNMSPEDSSIYLCSVVWGNSGNTIYFGEGSWLTVV.